Below, 31 T cell receptor beta chains from the same sample are listed, as sequenced in a study of blood T cells in healthy people across ages. For the second PCR, which ran for about 7 to 11 cycles, a sample-barcoded 5' primer and a J-beta primer mix were used. MiXCR, applied by TCRdb to the 5' RACE reads, yields one record per CDR3 protein. The sample has about 1,800,000 distinct CDR3 sequences, 28% seen once. The specimen sequenced was blood. These TCRs come from a woman aged 25 to 45 in good health.

This clonotype was counted many times. The V gene is TRBV10-3, the J gene TRBJ2-3, with TRBD2 as a possible D gene (5 bases). V was shortened by 4 bases and J by 5 bases, with 16 bases between the two germline ends. CDR1 ENHRY and CDR2 SYGVKD come from the germline V gene. The CDR3 is made up of 15 amino acids. DNA for the CDR3: TGTGCCATCAGTGCGGCCGGGGTGTTGAAAGATACGCAGTATTTT. Amino acid sequence: CAISAAGVLKDTQYF.

The chain carries TRBV5-1 and TRBJ1-6; tentatively, D is TRBD1 (6 bases). Germline assignment: CDR1 SGHRS and CDR2 YFSETQ. The CDR3 is 14 amino acids. The V gene lost 4 bases and the J gene lost 6 bases, with 11 bases spanning the gap. The CDR3 DNA reads TGCGCCAGCAGCCCCGACAGGAGTAATTCACCCCTCCACTTT. Encoded protein: CASSPDRSNSPLHF. Complete variable domain (other parts from reference TRBV5-1 and TRBJ1-6): KAGVTQTPRYLIKTRGQQVTLSCSPISGHRSVSWYQQTPGQGLQFLFEYFSETQRNKGNFPGRFSGRQFSNSRSEMNVSTLELGDSALYLCASSPDRSNSPLHFGNGTRLTVT.

The chain recombines TRBV6-1 with TRBJ2-5; 8 bases are a match to TRBD1. CDR1 is MNHNS and CDR2 is SASEGT in the germline V gene. V shed 6 bases and J 4 bases; nucleotides not matched to a gene: 7. The CDR3 sequence is 14 residues long. CDR3 nucleotide sequence: TGTGCCAGCAGGGACAGGGTTGGTACAGAGACCCAGTACTTC. This gives the protein CASRDRVGTETQYF.

The chain joins TRBV7-9 to TRBJ2-7, with 7 nucleotides matching TRBD2. The J call is uncertain, as TRBJ2-1 better fits the DNA end. Germline CDR1 reads SEHNR; CDR2 reads FQNEAQ (reference sequence). The CDR3 is made up of 14 amino acids. CDR3 coding DNA: TGTGCCAGCATGGGGGGGAAGAATCCCAATGAGCAGTTCTTC. This sequence encodes CASMGGKNPNEQFF.

A few counts support this clonotype. The chain employs TRBV15 and TRBJ2-7, with 8 bases matching TRBD1. There are 15 residues in the CDR3. The V gene end was trimmed by 3 bases and the J gene end by 7 bases; junction bases not matched to a gene: 11. Germline CDR1 LNHNV, CDR2 YYDKDF (reference sequence). The DNA for the CDR3 is TGTGCCACCAGCAGGGACAGGGAACCGTTTGAGGAGCAGTACTTC. Protein: CATSRDREPFEEQYF.

V is TRBV27 and J is TRBJ2-7; no firm D call. The CDR3 covers 15 residues. The V end was cut by 2 bases, the J end by 3 bases, with 14 bases between. From germline, CDR1 is MNHEY and CDR2 SMNVEV (reference sequence). CDR3 sequence reads: CASSLGGLIDYEQYF. In DNA form, the CDR3 reads TGTGCCAGCAGTTTAGGCGGTCTTATTGACTACGAGCAGTACTTC.

The J gene is TRBJ2-1, the V gene TRBV2, with D unresolved. This CDR3 contains 14 residues. The V end lost 6 bases, the J end lost 6 bases, and 15 bases lay between the germline ends. The V gene's germline CDR1 is SNHLY and CDR2 FYNNEI. The CDR3 DNA sequence: TGTGCCAGCAGCCAACTGGCGTCCGGCAATGAGCAGTTCTTC. Translated: CASSQLASGNEQFF.

This clonotype has ten or more counts. The chain carries TRBV5-6 and TRBJ2-7; D gene uncertain. Trimming stripped 0 bases from V and 5 bases from J, with 12 bases between. Germline assignment: CDR1 SGHDT and CDR2 YYEEEE. The CDR3 totals 14 residues. As DNA, the CDR3 is TGTGCCAGCAGCTTGGATTTGTGGGCCCACGAGCAGTACTTC. Its protein product is CASSLDLWAHEQYF.

The V and J genes are TRBV28 and TRBJ1-6, with D possibly TRBD1 on 5 matching bases. The CDR3 length is 17 residues. CDR1 and CDR2 from the germline V gene are MDHEN and SYDVKM. V was cut by 5 bases and J by 7 bases, with 21 bases left in between. The CDR3, as DNA: TGTGCCAGCAGTCCTACAACCCGGGGCAGCCTAAATTCACCCCTCCACTTT. As protein: CASSPTTRGSLNSPLHF.

The table lists this clonotype with a few counts. The chain employs TRBV20-1 and TRBJ2-1, with 9 bases aligning to TRBD2. Germline V gives CDR1 DFQATT, CDR2 SNEGSKA (reference sequence). The CDR3 is made up of 17 amino acids. V lost 5 bases to trimming and J lost 4 bases; unmatched junction nucleotides: 15. CDR3 nucleotides: TGCAGTGCTGAGACGACTAGCGGAGATTTAATGTACAATGAGCAGTTCTTC. Translated: CSAETTSGDLMYNEQFF.

Remarks on this clonotype: A much larger clone lies one base from this, so it may be a read error. The gene calls are TRBV4-1 and TRBJ2-5; D perhaps matches TRBD2 (5 bases). Deletions cut 1 base from V and 6 bases from J, with 18 bases between. Germline assignment: CDR1 MGHRA and CDR2 YSYEKL. The CDR3 is 16 residues long. The CDR3 sequence is CASSQGVSGESKTQYF. The CDR3 DNA is TGCGCCAGCAGCCAAGGTGTCTCCGGGGAAAGTAAGACCCAGTACTTC.

The chain has TRBV9 and TRBJ2-7, with D possibly TRBD2 on 5 matching bases. The CDR3 consists of 13 residues. CDR1 is SGDLS, CDR2 YYNGEE, per germline. Between the trimmed V and J ends, which lost 4 bases and 12 bases, there was a span of 20 bases. DNA for the CDR3: TGTGCCAGCAGCCCGCGGGTGGGAGCCTTCGGGTACTTC. Residues: CASSPRVGAFGYF.

With respect to this clonotype: The junction departs from the called germline gene at one end, perhaps through a read error. This rearrangement joins TRBV7-6 to TRBJ2-5; D is possibly TRBD1 (6 bases). This CDR3 has 15 amino acids. CDR1 SGHVS and CDR2 FNYEAQ come from the germline V gene. CDR3 sequence reads: CASSLVGQGQDTQYF. In nucleotides, the CDR3 is TGTGCCAGCAGCTTAGTGGGGCAGGGACAAGATACCCAGTACTTC.

On this clonotype: A clone one base away is much larger, so this may be a read error. The chain employs TRBV10-3 and TRBJ2-7, with D uncertain. CDR1 is ENHRY and CDR2 is SYGVKD in the germline V gene. The ends were cut back, 6 bases at V and 5 bases at J, with 17 bases in the middle. The CDR3 has 14 residues. The CDR3 here is CAISALLGGHEQYF. The CDR3 DNA reads as TGTGCCATCAGCGCTCTTCTCGGTGGTCACGAGCAGTACTTC.

The V and J genes are TRBV12-3 or TRBV12-4 and TRBJ2-7, with D hard to call. The CDR3 spans 14 residues. V shed 4 bases and J shed 5 bases, with 15 bases lying between them. CDR3 bases: TGTGCCAGCAGTTCCCAGAGTGGTTGGAACGAGCAGTACTTC. Its translation is CASSSQSGWNEQYF.

The chain joins TRBV3-1 to TRBJ2-5; perhaps TRBD1 as D (7 bases). The tail of the sequence fits TRBJ2-1 better, so the J call may be wrong. The germline CDR1 and CDR2 sequences are LGHDT and YNNKEL (reference sequence). The length of the CDR3 is 17 residues. CDR3 bases: TGTGCCAGCAGCCAAGCGCCAGGGGACAGAGGGGAGGAGACCCAGTTCTTC. Protein sequence: CASSQAPGDRGEETQFF.

DNA for the CDR3: TGTGCCAGCAGCTTAGAATCCGCCGGCCTTGGCTACACCTTC. This translates into CASSLESAGLGYTF. The chain carries TRBV11-1 and TRBJ1-2, with D unclear. CDR1 and CDR2 from the germline V gene are SGHAT and FQDESV (reference sequence). V was clipped by 1 base and J by 7 bases, with 13 bases between them. The CDR3 is 14 residues long.

Comment on this clonotype: The conserved final phenylalanine or tryptophan is absent from the CDR3, which likely points to a read error. V gene TRBV29-1 combines with J gene TRBJ2-4; 7 bases align to TRBD1. Per germline, CDR1 SQVTM and CDR2 ANQGSEA. CDR3 length equals 13 residues. The ends lost 5 bases at V and 4 bases at J; junction bases unmatched: 5. The CDR3 here is CSVRQGEKNIQYL. The CDR3 region has the DNA TGCAGCGTTAGACAGGGAGAGAAAAACATTCAGTACTTA.

This clonotype was seen more than once but under ten times. The chain employs TRBV27 and TRBJ2-7; TRBD1 aligns across 9 bases. This CDR3 contains 16 residues. Germline V gives CDR1 MNHEY, CDR2 SMNVEV (reference sequence). With 5 bases clipped from V and 3 bases from J, the junction kept 11 bases outside the gene matches. The CDR3 is CASSPRRGTGIYEQYF. Written as DNA, the CDR3 is TGTGCCAGCAGTCCCCGGCGGGGGACAGGGATCTACGAGCAGTACTTC.

The chain carries TRBV12-3 or TRBV12-4 and TRBJ1-2; no clear D gene. V was shortened by 6 bases and J by 6 bases, with 8 bases between the two germline ends. The CDR3 extends over 11 amino acids. Written as DNA, the CDR3 is TGTGCCAGCAGCCAATTGAATGGCTACACCTTC. Protein product: CASSQLNGYTF.

This clonotype was seen repeatedly, ten times or more. V and J are TRBV20-1 and TRBJ2-7, with 7 bases identical to TRBD1. Germline CDR1 reads DFQATT; CDR2 reads SNEGSKA (reference sequence). The CDR3 is 13 residues long. Trimming removed 7 bases from V and 3 bases from J; junction bases left unmatched: 9. Here the CDR3 reads CSVPRGSVYEQYF. In DNA form, the CDR3 reads TGCAGTGTCCCCAGGGGGTCGGTCTACGAGCAGTACTTC.

This clonotype was counted only a few times. This rearrangement joins TRBV28 to TRBJ1-2; possible D gene TRBD1, 6 bases. Deletions cut 5 bases from V and 8 bases from J, with 15 bases between. This CDR3 spans 13 amino acids. Germline CDR1 and CDR2: MDHEN and SYDVKM. CDR3 amino acids: CASSPYRTVGYTF. The CDR3 nucleotides are TGTGCCAGCAGTCCGTACAGGACAGTAGGCTACACCTTC.

This clonotype was found a few times. The rearrangement links TRBV3-1 to TRBJ2-1, with TRBD2 matching over 10 bases. V shed 0 bases and J 13 bases; nucleotides not matched to a gene: 3. The CDR3 is made up of 13 amino acids. Germline CDR1 is LGHDT and CDR2 is YNNKEL (reference sequence). CDR3 bases: TGTGCCAGCAGCCAAGAAGCGGGGGGGCCTCAGTTCTTC. It translates to CASSQEAGGPQFF.

There are many counts of this clonotype. V gene TRBV5-1 combines with J gene TRBJ1-1; the match to TRBD1 covers 10 bases. The CDR3 spans 14 residues. The germline V gene encodes CDR1 SGHRS and CDR2 YFSETQ. J gave up 6 bases and V 5 bases, and 7 bases lay outside the gene matches. The CDR3 region is CASRRDRGAAEAFF. The CDR3 coding sequence is TGCGCCAGCAGACGGGACAGGGGAGCCGCTGAAGCTTTCTTT.

Worth noting for this clonotype: One end of the junction does not line up with germline, which may come from a read error. V gene TRBV12-3 or TRBV12-4 combines with J gene TRBJ2-3, with D possibly matching TRBD2 (6 bases). The CDR3 is made up of 15 amino acids. CDR3 sequence: CASSSRAGNTDTRYF. CDR3 DNA sequence: TGTGCCAGCAGTTCCCGGGCGGGGAACACAGATACGCGGTATTTT.

There are many counts of this clonotype. This rearrangement joins TRBV10-1 to TRBJ2-5; TRBD2 matches 12 bases. CDR3 size: 16 residues. Germline V gene lookup returns CDR1 WNHNN and CDR2 SYGVQD (reference sequence). V trimming: 5 bases; J trimming: 2 bases; junction bases outside the gene matches: 6. In nucleotides, the CDR3 is TGCGCCAGCAGTAAAGGACTAGCGGGGCCTCAAGAGACCCAGTACTTC. Its translation: CASSKGLAGPQETQYF.

This clonotype was counted ten times or more. This rearrangement joins TRBV10-3 to TRBJ1-2; no firm D call. Germline V CDR1 and CDR2: ENHRY, SYGVKD. V lost 3 bases and J lost 4, with 9 bases in between. This CDR3 has 13 amino acids. Here the CDR3 DNA reads TGTGCCATCAGTGAAGAGAGTGCCTATGGCTACACCTTC. It specifies CAISEESAYGYTF.

The V call is TRBV7-2, the J call TRBJ1-5; D gene ambiguous. This CDR3 is 14 amino acids long. Trimming took off 5 bases at V and 0 bases at J, with 8 bases between the two ends. CDR1 and CDR2 (germline): SGHTA, FQGNSA. CDR3 sequence (DNA): TGTGCCAGCAGCCCAGAGTATAGCAATCAGCCCCAGCATTTT. It codes for CASSPEYSNQPQHF. Supplemented by reference TRBV7-2 and TRBJ1-5, the full variable domain reads GAGVSQSPSNKVTEKGKDVELRCDPISGHTALYWYRQSLGQGLEFLIYFQGNSAPDKSGLPSDRFSAERTGGSVSTLTIQRTQQEDSAVYLCASSPEYSNQPQHFGDGTRLSIL.

Regarding this clonotype: Compared with germline, one end of the junction differs, possibly owing to a read error. The CDR3 region is CTSGGDWNTGELFF. CDR3 nucleotides: TGTACCAGTGGAGGGGACTGGAACACCGGGGAGCTGTTTTTT. The chain has TRBV19 and TRBJ2-2; D possibly corresponds to TRBD2 (6 bases). The CDR3 runs 14 residues. Germline CDR1 and CDR2: LNHDA and SQIVND (reference sequence).

This clonotype was counted between two and nine times. V is TRBV5-6 and J is TRBJ1-6; the D is unclear. The CDR3 contains 18 residues. Per the germline V gene, CDR1 is SGHDT and CDR2 is YYEEEE. Trimming removed 3 bases at V and 9 bases at J, with 25 bases between. For the CDR3, the DNA is TGTGCCAGCAGCTCAGGACCCTCCTTGAATCTTGGTTCTTCACCCCTCCACTTT. Its protein is CASSSGPSLNLGSSPLHF.

V and J are TRBV3-1 and TRBJ2-1; the D gene is possibly TRBD2 (6 bases). The germline CDR1 and CDR2 sequences are LGHDT and YNNKEL (reference sequence). The CDR3 is 16 residues long. V was trimmed by 4 bases and J by 1 base, leaving 14 bases between them. This CDR3 is CASSLPGLSSYNEQFF. In DNA, the CDR3 is TGTGCCAGCAGCCTTCCGGGACTCTCATCCTACAATGAGCAGTTCTTC.